These 27 T cell receptor beta chains came from one sample sequenced in a study of T cell clonality in common variable immunodeficiency. Study results and limitations: Fewer deletions and N-nucleotide insertions were reportedly seen in common variable immunodeficiency TCR beta sequences.

Some clones are missing from TCRdb's copy, which holds only in-frame ones; the method was immunoSEQ multiplex PCR. The repertoire shows about 35,000 clones, none seen only once; the top ten take about 29%. No antigen has been assigned to these receptors. The sample comprised peripheral blood mononuclear cells. The origin of the receptors is a human donor with common variable immunodeficiency.

This clone came up many times. Incomplete CDR3 DNA: TGTGCCAGCAGTGAAAACCCGGGTTCAAGGGGC. Translation: CASSENPGSRG. The full CDR3 protein reads CASSENPGSRGYTF. This chain links TRBV2 with TRBJ1-2; D is unclear. The sequenced fragment ends 3 residues before the CDR3 boundary, so the rest is inferred from the germline J gene. The CDR3 consists of 14 residues. CDR1 and CDR2 (germline): SNHLY, FYNNEI.

This clone has at least ten counts. The read terminates 3 residues before the CDR3 end, so the remaining end is supplied by the germline J gene. The V gene is TRBV28, the J gene TRBJ1-6; 9 nucleotides line up with TRBD1. The junction had 6 bases not matched to a gene; V was cut back by 7 bases and J by 8 bases. CDR1 is MDHEN, CDR2 SYDVKM, per germline. This CDR3 region has 14 residues. CDR3 in amino acids: CASNRGLFDSPLHF. The sequenced CDR3 bases are TGTGCCAGCAACAGGGGGCTTTTCGATTCACCC.

This clone was counted at least ten times. The read gets to within 3 residues of the CDR3 end, and the germline J gene fills in the rest. The chain couples TRBV7-3 to TRBJ2-7; 11 nucleotides line up with TRBD2. V lost 5 bases and J lost 4; bases outside the gene matches: 4. Per germline, CDR1 SGHTA and CDR2 FQGTGA. CDR3 size: 14 residues. The sequenced CDR3 bases are TGTGCCAGCAGCCCCGGGACTAGCGGTTACGAG. This sequence encodes CASSPGTSGYE. The whole CDR3 is CASSPGTSGYEQYF. Drawing the rest from reference TRBV7-3 and TRBJ2-7, the complete variable domain is GAGVSQTPSNKVTEKGKYVELRCDPISGHTALYWYRQSLGQGPEFLIYFQGTGAADDSGLPNDRFFAVRPEGSVSTLKIQRTERGDSAVYLCASSPGTSGYEQYFGPGTRLTVT.

Points on this clone: The sequenced fragment ends 3 residues before the CDR3 boundary, so the rest is inferred from the germline J gene. This chain joins TRBV6-2 or TRBV6-3 and TRBJ2-7; 12 nucleotides agree with TRBD2. CDR1 and CDR2 (germline): MNHEY, SVGEGT. The CDR3 is 16 amino acids. The trim removed 0 bases at V and 6 bases at J, leaving 6 bases unmatched. The part of the CDR3 DNA that was read is TGTGCCAGCAGTTACTCACTAGCGGGAGGTGGGATCGAG. Translating gives CASSYSLAGGGIE. The CDR3 in its entirety is CASSYSLAGGGIEQYF.

Many counts were recorded for this clone. The CDR3 is cut off 3 residues early in the read; its end comes from the germline J gene. This sequence joins TRBV5-1 and TRBJ2-7; 7 nucleotides match TRBD1. CDR1 and CDR2 from the germline V gene are SGHRS and YFSETQ. The CDR3 runs to 15 residues. Trimming at V came to 5 bases and at J to 6 bases, leaving 14 bases not matched to a gene. This chain's CDR3 is CASRKQGLTPGEQYF. CDR3 bases read: TGCGCCAGCAGGAAACAGGGGTTAACTCCCGGCGAG. The complete variable domain, with remaining parts taken from reference TRBV5-1 and TRBJ2-7, reads KAGVTQTPRYLIKTRGQQVTLSCSPISGHRSVSWYQQTPGQGLQFLFEYFSETQRNKGNFPGRFSGRQFSNSRSEMNVSTLELGDSALYLCASRKQGLTPGEQYFGPGTRLTVT.

This clone was counted at least ten times. The read gets to within 3 residues of the CDR3 end, and the germline J gene fills in the rest. The rearrangement joins TRBV29-1 to TRBJ2-3, with TRBD1 identical over 7 bases. Trimming at V came to 3 bases and at J to 6 bases, leaving 6 bases not matched to a gene. Per the germline V gene, CDR1 is SQVTM and CDR2 is ANQGSEA. The CDR3 has 13 residues. Partial CDR3 DNA: TGCAGCGTTGATGCTCAGGGGGAGGATACG. It specifies CSVDAQGEDT. The entire CDR3 is CSVDAQGEDTQYF.

This clone turned up a few times. The CDR3 is cut off 3 residues early in the read; its end comes from the germline J gene. This rearrangement joins TRBV30 to TRBJ2-7; D uncertain. From germline, CDR1 is GTSNPN and CDR2 SVGIG (reference sequence). V was trimmed by 0 bases and J by 2 bases, leaving 2 bases between them. This CDR3 is 11 amino acids long. CDR3 protein: CAWSVAYEQYF. The sequenced part of the CDR3 DNA is TGTGCCTGGAGTGTCGCCTACGAG.

This clone was detected many times. The read falls 3 residues short of the CDR3 end, and the missing part is taken from the germline J gene. The rearrangement uses TRBV24-1 and TRBJ2-1; no definite D call. Deletions cut 9 bases from V and 0 bases from J, with 8 bases between. Germline V gives CDR1 KGHDR, CDR2 SFDVKD. The CDR3 has 13 residues. CDR3 DNA, as far as it was read: TGTGCCACCGCCCAGAGCTCCTACAATGAG. Its translation is CATAQSSYNE. The full CDR3 sequence reads CATAQSSYNEQFF.

On this clone: The read comes to an end 3 residues before the CDR3 does, leaving the germline J gene to fill in the end. The chain couples TRBV4-2 to TRBJ2-7; TRBD1 matches at 9 bases. J gave up 3 bases and V 4 bases, and 7 bases lay outside the gene matches. Germline V gene sequence: CDR1 LGHNA, CDR2 YNFKEQ. The CDR3 runs to 15 residues. This CDR3 is CASSRGETGGYEQYF. The CDR3 bases that were read are TGTGCCAGCAGCCGGGGAGAGACAGGGGGCTACGAG.

This clone was detected ten times or more. The missing CDR3 end, 3 residues past where the read stops, is filled in from the germline J gene. The chain has TRBV20-1 and TRBJ1-1; D is possibly TRBD1 (5 bases). The V and J ends lost 3 bases and 3 bases respectively, with 14 bases between them. This CDR3 is built from 14 residues. Germline V gene sequence: CDR1 DFQATT, CDR2 SNEGSKA (reference sequence). The CDR3 sequence is CSASRQLRDTEAFF. The CDR3 bases that were read are TGCAGTGCTAGTAGGCAGCTCAGGGACACTGAA.

At least ten counts were recorded for this clone. The CDR3 is cut off 3 residues early in the read; its end comes from the germline J gene. This chain joins TRBV6-2 or TRBV6-3 and TRBJ2-1, with 9 bases fitting TRBD2. V shed 7 bases and J 6 bases; nucleotides not matched to a gene: 10. The germline gives CDR1 MNHEY, CDR2 SVGEGT. The CDR3 loop spans 15 amino acids. CDR3 in amino acids: CASTPLAGRGNEQFF. Partial CDR3 DNA: TGTGCCAGCACCCCCCTAGCGGGACGAGGCAATGAG.

This clone was counted only a few times. Coverage ceases 3 residues before the CDR3 finishes, and the germline J gene fills in the end. V and J are TRBV7-2 and TRBJ2-7, with TRBD2 as a possible D gene (5 bases). This CDR3 contains 14 residues. V gave up 3 bases and J gave up 2 bases, with 11 bases separating them. The germline V gene encodes CDR1 SGHTA and CDR2 FQGNSA. The CDR3 bases that were read are TGTGCCAGCAGCTTCCAAGCGGCGACCTACGAG. Amino acid sequence: CASSFQAATYE. From start to end, the CDR3 is CASSFQAATYEQYF.

This clone has at least ten counts. The CDR3 protein is CSVGIVQGANEQFF. Incomplete CDR3 DNA: TGCAGCGTTGGAATCGTACAGGGGGCGAATGAG. V usage is TRBV29-1 and J usage is TRBJ2-1; TRBD1 matches at 9 bases. The CDR3 end lies 3 residues beyond the end of the read and is filled in from the germline J gene. CDR1 is SQVTM and CDR2 is ANQGSEA in the germline V gene. Germline trimming cut 4 bases from V and 7 bases from J; bases unmatched to any gene: 8. This CDR3 is 14 amino acids long.

About this clone: The read ends 3 residues before the CDR3 terminus; that terminus is restored from the germline J gene. The rearrangement links TRBV7-2 to TRBJ2-3; possibly TRBD2 for D (6 bases). This CDR3 is built from 15 residues. Germline CDR1 SGHTA, CDR2 FQGNSA. Trimming stripped 5 bases from V and 3 bases from J, with 15 bases between. CDR3 amino acids: CASSQGSSVTDTQYF. The covered CDR3 bases are TGTGCCAGCAGCCAAGGGTCTAGCGTGACAGATACG.

Regarding this clone: Coverage ceases 3 residues before the CDR3 finishes, and the germline J gene fills in the end. The chain joins TRBV7-2 to TRBJ1-5, with D possibly matching TRBD1 (6 bases). Germline CDR1 SGHTA, CDR2 FQGNSA. With 5 bases removed from V and 2 bases from J, the gap between germline ends came to 10 bases. The CDR3 covers 14 residues. CDR3 in amino acids: CASSLQGGNQPQHF. Incomplete CDR3 DNA: TGTGCCAGCAGCCTACAGGGTGGCAATCAGCCC.

This clone was found many times. The read ends 3 residues before the CDR3 terminus; that terminus is restored from the germline J gene. V and J are TRBV29-1 and TRBJ2-2, with TRBD2 as a possible D gene (6 bases). The germline V gene encodes CDR1 SQVTM and CDR2 ANQGSEA. V was pared by 0 bases and J by 2 bases, with 7 bases between. The CDR3 is made up of 14 amino acids. The sequenced part of the CDR3 DNA is TGCAGCGTTGAAGATAGCGGAAACACCGGGGAG. This translates into CSVEDSGNTGE. In full, the CDR3 is CSVEDSGNTGELFF.

This clone was detected ten times or more. The read stops 3 residues short of the end of the CDR3; the missing end is completed from the germline J gene. The rearrangement links TRBV6-2 or TRBV6-3 to TRBJ2-7, with TRBD2 matching over 10 bases. The germline gives CDR1 MNHEY, CDR2 SVGEGT. The length of the CDR3 is 15 residues. The junction had 10 bases not matched to a gene; V was cut back by 5 bases and J by 6 bases. The CDR3 DNA, read in part, is TGTGCCAGCAGTACCAGGCTAGCGGGAGATCCCGAG. Translated, it gives CASSTRLAGDPE. The whole CDR3 sequence is CASSTRLAGDPEQYF.

This clone was seen only a few times. The DNA ends 3 residues before the CDR3 does, and the rest of the CDR3 is filled in from the germline J gene. The V and J genes are TRBV2 and TRBJ1-5, with D possibly matching TRBD1 (6 bases). CDR1 is SNHLY, CDR2 FYNNEI, per germline. The V gene lost 8 bases and the J gene lost 7 bases, with 15 bases spanning the gap. This CDR3 is 13 amino acids long. The CDR3 sequence: CASGDGQGQPQHF. Incomplete CDR3 DNA: TGTGCCAGCGGGGACGGTCAGGGGCAGCCC.

At least ten counts were recorded for this clone. The read ends 3 residues shy of where the CDR3 ends; the end is completed using the germline J gene. The chain combines TRBV5-1 with TRBJ2-3; D is ambiguous. Germline V gene data show CDR1 as SGHRS and CDR2 as YFSETQ. Trimming stripped 4 bases from V and 0 bases from J, with 15 bases between. This CDR3 has 16 residues. The CDR3 DNA, read in part, is TGCGCCAGCAGCCCTACCCCGGGTCCTAGCACAGATACG. This translates into CASSPTPGPSTDT. The whole CDR3 protein reads CASSPTPGPSTDTQYF.

This clone was counted a few times. The CDR3 end lies 3 residues beyond the end of the read and is filled in from the germline J gene. The rearrangement links TRBV20-1 to TRBJ2-7; 7 bases are shared with TRBD1. CDR3 size: 14 residues. Trimming took 2 bases from V and 0 from J; bases not matched to a gene: 4. Germline V gives CDR1 DFQATT, CDR2 SNEGSKA (reference sequence). CDR3 DNA (partial): TGCAGTGCTAGATCGACAGGGTACTCCTACGAG. It yields the protein CSARSTGYSYE. The full CDR3 protein is CSARSTGYSYEQYF.

This clone was found a few times. The CDR3 end lies 3 residues beyond the end of the read and is filled in from the germline J gene. The chain recombines TRBV5-5 with TRBJ1-2, with 7 bases fitting TRBD1. CDR3 length: 14 amino acids. Trimming took 4 bases from V and 5 from J; bases not matched to a gene: 8. The germline V gene has CDR1 SGHKS and CDR2 YYEKEE (reference sequence). The sequenced CDR3 bases are TGTGCCAGCAGCCTCCTTGGGACAGATTATGGC. Translation gives CASSLLGTDYG. The full CDR3 sequence reads CASSLLGTDYGYTF.

This clone has at least ten counts. CDR3 DNA, as far as it was read: TGTGCCAGCAGTTTAACCAGCGTTAGGACC. Protein sequence: CASSLTSVRT. The complete CDR3 reads CASSLTSVRTQYF. The V and J genes are TRBV28 and TRBJ2-5; no clear D. The read halts 3 residues ahead of the CDR3 end, with the missing end drawn from the germline J gene. The CDR3 is 13 residues long. V was trimmed by 2 bases and J by 7 bases, leaving 11 bases between them. Germline assignment: CDR1 MDHEN and CDR2 SYDVKM.

This clone was counted ten times or more. The read ends 3 residues early relative to the CDR3; the germline J gene fills the gap. V gene TRBV19 combines with J gene TRBJ1-2; 7 bases align to TRBD1. Per germline, CDR1 LNHDA and CDR2 SQIVND (reference sequence). Unmatched junction bases numbered 13, after V lost 5 bases and J lost 1 base. This CDR3 contains 17 residues. The CDR3 sequence: CASSSRTGASDNYGYTF. The DNA read from the CDR3 is TGTGCCAGTAGTTCCCGCACAGGGGCATCGGATAACTATGGC.

For this clone: The read gets to within 3 residues of the CDR3 end, and the germline J gene fills in the rest. The chain recombines TRBV7-9 with TRBJ1-4; no clear D gene. This CDR3 is built from 15 residues. The ends were cut back, 4 bases at V and 0 bases at J, with 9 bases in the middle. Germline-derived CDR1 and CDR2 are SEHNR and FQNEAQ (reference sequence). The CDR3 protein is CASSSSVATNEKLFF. The part of the CDR3 DNA that was read is TGTGCCAGCAGCTCCTCGGTTGCAACTAATGAAAAA.

This clone was seen a few times. The read halts 3 residues ahead of the CDR3 end, with the missing end drawn from the germline J gene. The chain employs TRBV30 and TRBJ2-7; D is possibly TRBD1 (5 bases). The germline V gene encodes CDR1 GTSNPN and CDR2 SVGIG (reference sequence). V gave up 4 bases and J gave up 1 base, with 14 bases separating them. The CDR3 has 14 amino acids. Here the CDR3 reads CAWIQGKESYEQYF. CDR3 DNA (partial): TGTGCCTGGATCCAGGGTAAGGAATCCTACGAG. Looking up the rest from reference TRBV30 and TRBJ2-7 gives the full variable domain: SQTIHQWPATLVQPVGSPLSLECTVEGTSNPNLYWYRQAAGRGLQLLFYSVGIGQISSEVPQNLSASRPQDRQFILSSKKLLLSDSGFYLCAWIQGKESYEQYFGPGTRLTVT.

The CDR3 DNA, read in part, is TGTGCCAGCAGTTACGGGGGCTGGGAGAACACCGGGGAG. Protein sequence: CASSYGGWENTGE. The full CDR3 protein is CASSYGGWENTGELFF. J is TRBJ2-2 and V is TRBV6-2 or TRBV6-3, with D possibly TRBD1 on 6 matching bases. Read data end 3 residues before the CDR3 end; the end is taken from the germline J gene. Germline V gives CDR1 MNHEY, CDR2 SVGEGT. This CDR3 region has 16 residues. Trimming removed 2 bases at V and 1 base at J, with 11 bases between.

There are many counts of this clone. The CDR3 loop is CSVEGLAGEVKRRSSYNEQFF. The CDR3 bases that were read are TGCAGCGTTGAAGGATTGGCAGGGGAGGTCAAGCGGCGTAGCTCCTACAATGAG. The chain uses TRBV29-1 and TRBJ2-1, with D possibly called TRBD1 or TRBD2 (6 bases each). Read sequence stops 3 residues before the CDR3 end, and the germline J gene provides the missing end. The V gene's germline CDR1 is SQVTM and CDR2 ANQGSEA. CDR3 length: 21 amino acids. Trimming stripped 1 base from V and 0 bases from J, with 28 bases between.